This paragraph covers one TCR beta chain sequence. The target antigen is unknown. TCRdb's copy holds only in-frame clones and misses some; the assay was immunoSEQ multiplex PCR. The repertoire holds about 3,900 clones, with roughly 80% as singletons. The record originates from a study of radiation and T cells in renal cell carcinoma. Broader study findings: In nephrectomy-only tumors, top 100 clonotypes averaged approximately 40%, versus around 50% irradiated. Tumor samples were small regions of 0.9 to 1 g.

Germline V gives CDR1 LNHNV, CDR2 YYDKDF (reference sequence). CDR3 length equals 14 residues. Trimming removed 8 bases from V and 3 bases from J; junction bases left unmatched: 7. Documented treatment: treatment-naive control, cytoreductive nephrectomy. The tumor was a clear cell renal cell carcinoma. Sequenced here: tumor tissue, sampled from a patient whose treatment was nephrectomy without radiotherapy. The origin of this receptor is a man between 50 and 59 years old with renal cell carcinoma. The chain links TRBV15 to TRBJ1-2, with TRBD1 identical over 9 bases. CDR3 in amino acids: CATRLDRGDYGYTF. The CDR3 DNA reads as TGTGCCACCCGCCTCGACAGGGGGGACTATGGCTACACCTTC.